One and the same sample provided the 4 T cell receptor beta chains below, sequenced in a study of OX40 agonist ivuxolimab in advanced cancers. The method behind the library was the immunoSEQ multiplex PCR assay. TCRdb holds this immuneACCESS table with in-frame rearrangements only. Some clones are missing; in checked studies, unresolved V genes explain under half, and the rest has no known cause. Present in this sample are tens of thousands of clones, around 91% of which were seen just once. Together, the top ten hold 0.94% of the sample. Specimen: CD4+ or CD8+ T cells sorted from blood, collected in a trial of the OX40 agonist ivuxolimab. Receptor source: an adult with an advanced solid tumor such as melanoma, head and neck, liver or kidney cancer.

This clone was seen a handful of times. V and J are TRBV6-5 and TRBJ2-1; no definite D call. Between the trimmed V and J ends, which lost 6 bases and 5 bases, there was a span of 11 bases. This CDR3 contains 13 residues. The V gene's germline CDR1 is MNHEY and CDR2 SVGAGI. The CDR3 DNA reads as TGTGCCAGCAGGGCAGACACCAACAATGAGCAGTTCTTC. This encodes CASRADTNNEQFF.

This chain uses TRBV12-5 with TRBJ2-1; 8 bases map to TRBD2. Germline V gene lookup returns CDR1 LGHNT and CDR2 FRNRAP. J gave up 9 bases and V 4 bases, and 17 bases lay outside the gene matches. The CDR3 contains 17 residues. In DNA form, the CDR3 reads TGTGCTAGTGGTTCCACTCGGGGGGGGCATAGTGGCGGTGAGCAGTTCTTC. Its protein is CASGSTRGGHSGGEQFF.

The count of this clone is one. The chain carries TRBV15 and TRBJ1-3; TRBD1 agrees at 7 bases. Germline assignment: CDR1 LNHNV and CDR2 YYDKDF (reference sequence). This CDR3 is built from 15 residues. Trimming removed 5 bases from V and 0 bases from J; junction bases left unmatched: 4. The CDR3 is CATSGTGDSGNTIYF. The CDR3 bases are TGTGCCACCAGCGGAACAGGGGACTCTGGAAACACCATATATTTT.

This clone came up once. This chain connects TRBV7-2 to TRBJ2-1, with D possibly TRBD2 on 6 matching bases. From germline, CDR1 is SGHTA and CDR2 FQGNSA. V lost 5 bases, J lost 5 bases, and 16 bases lay in between. The CDR3 consists of 15 residues. CDR3: CASSRNPGTHNEQFF. The CDR3 DNA reads TGTGCCAGCAGCCGAAACCCCGGGACTCACAATGAGCAGTTCTTC.